This TCR beta chain was sequenced in a study of shared clonotypes between healthy human individuals (dated by TCRdb to about 2020). About the investigation overall: The cohort comprised a couple of women and a few men aged 18 to 49 years. Libraries were prepared and TCR repertoires were sequenced by different laboratories using diverse techniques, in order to increase sequencing depth and limit assay-specific biases. The study deeply sequenced blood TCR repertoires of about 5 healthy adults to estimate repertoire size and the extent of clonotype sharing between individuals. For each donor, three plates each were used for CD4 naive and CD4 memory, two plates were used for CD8 naive, and one plate was used for CD8 memory. Between about 0.85 and 10 billion PBMCs per donor were obtained by leukapheresis.

TCR CDR3 regions were amplified from genomic DNA by multiplex PCR using the deep immunoSEQ assay. Extracted genomic DNA from each cell subset was distributed evenly across all wells of several immunoSEQ 96-well plates, and each plate was treated as a replicate. Each replicate PCR for sorted subsets received around 200 ng genomic DNA, equal to tens of thousands of T cell genomes. Purified libraries were quantified with a Qubit 3.0 fluorometer, sized on a Bioanalyzer 2100, and re-quantified with the KAPA Library Quantification kit. A separate single-read 150-cycle Illumina NextSeq 550 flow cell was used to sequence each immunoSEQ 96-well plate. The source study handled its data this way. Because the immunoSEQ output held only junctional sequences and lacked quality scores, the filtering could not match the filtering applied to full-length reads. Sequences were annotated with PyIR, a Python wrapper for IgBLAST v1.9, using IMGT germline references to assign V/J genes and CDR3. Reads with weak V/J assignments (E-value above 1e-6), missing CDR3, stop codons, out-of-frame junctions, or ambiguous translated residues were removed. A V3J clonotype was defined by an identical inferred V gene, J gene, and CDR3 amino acid sequence. To compute the percentage overlap between repertoires, the number of shared unique clonotypes was divided by the size of the smaller repertoire. Richness of each repertoire was evaluated using RTK rarefaction, the Chao1 estimator, and Recon v2.1 estimates of unobserved clonotypes. Generation probabilities were computed with OLGA for all TCRbeta clonotypes obtained by the gDNA method from several donors. TCRdb stores this immuneACCESS table with in-frame sequences only. Part of the clones is absent; in the studies checked, under half of the shortfall reflects unresolved V genes, and no reason is known for the rest. V and J calls and clone size come straight from that table; D and trimming were deduced from the DNA. The sample data list 1.5 million to 2.5 million clones, and about 94% of these were observed just once. The ten largest clonotypes hold 0.95% to 1.5% of the sample.

Turning to this clone: Its antigen is still unknown. Qualities for individual bases were not recorded, and no much larger clone is one base off.

CD8 naive samples were CD45RO-negative cells positively selected for CCR7, giving a CD45RA+CCR7+ population that excluded TemRA cells. Donors were healthy HIV-negative adults with no recently reported acute infections or vaccinations. Every donor was a Caucasian adult living in Nashville, Tennessee, USA. Blood was obtained by leukapheresis, after which PBMCs were separated by Ficoll-Histopaque density gradient centrifugation and cryopreserved in liquid nitrogen vapor phase. Analytical flow cytometry was used to check the purity and quantity of every magnetically sorted T cell population. Genomic DNA was isolated from each sorted fraction and quantified by UV absorbance on a Nanodrop 2000c. Study-wide conclusions, independent of this receptor: Approximately 5% of naive CD4, around 3.6% of naive CD8, about 2.5% of memory CD4, and roughly 0.4% of memory CD8 clonotypes were shared across four donors. Rarefaction of sorted-subset datasets indicated incomplete sequencing despite the large sequencing depth. The small number of donors limited the genetic and exposure-history diversity represented. Only blood was sampled, and tissue TCR repertoires likely differ from those in blood. Compared with non-shared clonotypes, the clonotypes found in all four sorted-subset donors had higher generation probabilities. Naive subsets generally had larger estimated clonotype richness than memory subsets did. Pairwise subsampling indicated that sequencing depth was expected to affect the degree of clonotype sharing among donors.

There are 14 amino acids in the CDR3, from cysteine to phenylalanine inclusive. The retained sequence is limited to the CDR3, 42 bases, with the frame set at the first base. V and J lose 5 bases and 2 bases, and a span of 12 bases separates them. From the germline V gene (reference sequence), CDR1 is SEHNR and CDR2 is FQNEAQ. This receptor was identified in a man aged 18 to 35 in good health. The sequenced sample was naive CD8+ T cells sorted from blood. The cell subset or site label on this specimen signifies: CD45RA+CCR7+. The V and J segments used are TRBV7-9 and TRBJ1-1; the D gene is perhaps TRBD1, from 5 matching bases. The DNA sequence is as follows: TGTGCCAGCAGCGCAGGGACGGTAAACACTGAAGCTTTCTTT. This translates into CASSAGTVNTEAFF.